This passage covers 14 T cell receptor beta chains from one sample sequenced in a study of cytomegalovirus exposure and HLA in healthy donors. PCR employed 60 Vbeta and 13 Jbeta primers. The assay was immunoSEQ multiplex PCR, and TCRdb's table has in-frame clones only and misses some. The sample holds under 60,000 clones, roughly 79% seen once. The sample comprised PBMCs. These receptors originate from a man aged 50-60 years in good health and CMV-seronegative.

V is TRBV27 and J is TRBJ2-2, with 8 bases that match TRBD2. The ends lost 0 bases at V and 4 bases at J; junction bases unmatched: 4. The CDR3 consists of 16 residues. The germline V gene has CDR1 MNHEY and CDR2 SMNVEV (reference sequence). The CDR3 protein is CASSLSSGVSTGELFF. For the CDR3, the DNA is TGTGCCAGCAGTTTATCTAGCGGGGTTTCCACCGGGGAGCTGTTTTTT.

This rearrangement joins TRBV6-5 to TRBJ1-1, with a possible D match to TRBD1 (5 bases). V lost 0 bases and J lost 1, with 12 bases in between. CDR3 length equals 16 residues. Germline lookup yields CDR1 MNHEY and CDR2 SVGAGI. The CDR3 bases are TGTGCCAGCAGTTACTCGTCAAACAGGAGGAACACTGAAGCTTTCTTT. Residues: CASSYSSNRRNTEAFF.

The chain employs TRBV4-1 and TRBJ2-7; 13 positions agree with TRBD2. Trimming cost V 4 bases and J 6 bases; bases outside gene matches: 6. The CDR3 is made up of 15 amino acids. CDR1 is MGHRA and CDR2 is YSYEKL in the germline V gene. For the CDR3, the DNA is TGCGCCAGCAGCCTTACTAGCGGGGGGGCGGGCGAGCAGTACTTC. It codes for CASSLTSGGAGEQYF.

The rearrangement links TRBV30 to TRBJ2-3; 9 bases fit TRBD2. Germline values: CDR1 GTSNPN, CDR2 SVGIG (reference sequence). CDR3 size: 19 residues. J gave up 3 bases and V 0 bases, and 16 bases lay outside the gene matches. The CDR3 loop is CAWSVRSSGGPGGTDTQYF. CDR3 in DNA: TGTGCCTGGAGTGTACGGAGTAGCGGGGGCCCAGGAGGAACAGATACGCAGTATTTT.

This clone occurred once. The genes are TRBV4-1 and TRBJ1-2; 8 nucleotides align to TRBD1. Germline V CDR1 and CDR2: MGHRA, YSYEKL. The CDR3 is 16 amino acids. V shed 3 bases and J 1 base; nucleotides not matched to a gene: 7. The CDR3 sequence: CASSQTGTGGNYGYTF. CDR3 nucleotides: TGCGCCAGCAGCCAGACCGGGACAGGTGGTAACTATGGCTACACCTTC.

This chain uses TRBV5-5 with TRBJ1-5; D is perhaps TRBD1 (5 bases). This CDR3 spans 16 amino acids. Deletions cut 4 bases from V and 1 base from J, with 15 bases between. Per germline, CDR1 SGHKS and CDR2 YYEKEE (reference sequence). Here the CDR3 DNA reads TGTGCCAGCAGCCCCTTTACAGGACAAAGCAATCAGCCCCAGCATTTT. Its protein product is CASSPFTGQSNQPQHF.

This clone was counted once. The rearrangement uses TRBV19 and TRBJ1-3; D unclear. This CDR3 region has 16 residues. Germline lookup yields CDR1 LNHDA and CDR2 SQIVND (reference sequence). Trimming cost V 5 bases and J 0 bases, with 14 bases left between them. CDR3 DNA sequence: TGTGCCAGTAGTTTCTCGCGCGGTTACTCTGGAAACACCATATATTTT. Protein sequence: CASSFSRGYSGNTIYF. Based on the CDR3 plus reference TRBV19 and TRBJ1-3, the full variable domain is DGGITQSPKYLFRKEGQNVTLSCEQNLNHDAMYWYRQDPGQGLRLIYYSQIVNDFQKGDIAEGYSVSREKKESFPLTVTSAQKNPTAFYLCASSFSRGYSGNTIYFGEGSWLTVV.

V gene TRBV19 combines with J gene TRBJ2-3, with 8 bases that match TRBD2. The V gene end was trimmed by 6 bases and the J gene end by 0 bases; junction bases not matched to a gene: 8. This CDR3 is 16 amino acids long. Per germline, CDR1 LNHDA and CDR2 SQIVND (reference sequence). The CDR3 region has the DNA TGTGCCAGTAGGCAGCGGGGGACCCCTAGCACAGATACGCAGTATTTT. Its translation is CASRQRGTPSTDTQYF.

The chain employs TRBV5-1 and TRBJ1-6, with D possibly being TRBD1 (5 bases). Germline V CDR1 and CDR2: SGHRS, YFSETQ. With 1 base removed from V and 10 bases from J, the gap between germline ends came to 18 bases. CDR3 length equals 16 residues. Here the CDR3 DNA reads TGCGCCAGCAGCTTGCGGCAGGGAGGGGTTCAGTCACCCCTCCACTTT. Amino acid sequence: CASSLRQGGVQSPLHF. The whole variable domain, filled in from reference TRBV5-1 and TRBJ1-6, reads KAGVTQTPRYLIKTRGQQVTLSCSPISGHRSVSWYQQTPGQGLQFLFEYFSETQRNKGNFPGRFSGRQFSNSRSEMNVSTLELGDSALYLCASSLRQGGVQSPLHFGNGTRLTVT.

The chain is built from TRBV5-1 and TRBJ1-2; 12 bases align to TRBD1. J gave up 0 bases and V 5 bases, and 5 bases lay outside the gene matches. CDR1 is SGHRS, CDR2 YFSETQ, per germline. The CDR3 is 16 residues long. CDR3 amino acids: CASRAGTGGPNYGYTF. The CDR3 coding sequence is TGCGCCAGCAGGGCCGGGACAGGGGGCCCTAACTATGGCTACACCTTC.

The chain joins TRBV20-1 to TRBJ1-1; D not certain. This CDR3 contains 11 residues. The germline V gene has CDR1 DFQATT and CDR2 SNEGSKA (reference sequence). V was shortened by 4 bases and J by 5 bases, with 8 bases between the two germline ends. CDR3 DNA: TGCAGTGCTACTGGGAGAACTGAAGCTTTCTTT. It specifies CSATGRTEAFF.

This chain uses TRBV5-1 with TRBJ2-7, with D tentatively TRBD1 (6 bases). CDR3 length: 17 amino acids. The V gene's germline CDR1 is SGHRS and CDR2 YFSETQ. Between the trimmed V and J ends, which lost 1 base and 0 bases, there was a span of 17 bases. In DNA, the CDR3 is TGCGCCAGCAGCTTGTACTCCAGGGGAGCCGACTCCTACGAGCAGTACTTC. As protein: CASSLYSRGADSYEQYF.

V usage is TRBV19 and J usage is TRBJ1-3; 7 bases line up with TRBD1. CDR1 LNHDA and CDR2 SQIVND come from the germline V gene (reference sequence). The CDR3 loop spans 17 amino acids. The ends lost 4 bases at V and 0 bases at J; junction bases unmatched: 9. CDR3: CASSTWTGTNSGNTIYF. The CDR3 region has the DNA TGTGCCAGTAGTACCTGGACAGGTACGAACTCTGGAAACACCATATATTTT.

The chain joins TRBV5-4 to TRBJ2-7, with 9 positions matching TRBD1. Germline V lookup: CDR1 SGHNT, CDR2 YYREEE (reference sequence). This CDR3 is built from 13 residues. V trimming: 4 bases; J trimming: 3 bases; junction bases outside the gene matches: 2. CDR3 in DNA: TGTGCCAGCAGCCAGACAGGGGGCTACGAGCAGTACTTC. Its translation: CASSQTGGYEQYF.